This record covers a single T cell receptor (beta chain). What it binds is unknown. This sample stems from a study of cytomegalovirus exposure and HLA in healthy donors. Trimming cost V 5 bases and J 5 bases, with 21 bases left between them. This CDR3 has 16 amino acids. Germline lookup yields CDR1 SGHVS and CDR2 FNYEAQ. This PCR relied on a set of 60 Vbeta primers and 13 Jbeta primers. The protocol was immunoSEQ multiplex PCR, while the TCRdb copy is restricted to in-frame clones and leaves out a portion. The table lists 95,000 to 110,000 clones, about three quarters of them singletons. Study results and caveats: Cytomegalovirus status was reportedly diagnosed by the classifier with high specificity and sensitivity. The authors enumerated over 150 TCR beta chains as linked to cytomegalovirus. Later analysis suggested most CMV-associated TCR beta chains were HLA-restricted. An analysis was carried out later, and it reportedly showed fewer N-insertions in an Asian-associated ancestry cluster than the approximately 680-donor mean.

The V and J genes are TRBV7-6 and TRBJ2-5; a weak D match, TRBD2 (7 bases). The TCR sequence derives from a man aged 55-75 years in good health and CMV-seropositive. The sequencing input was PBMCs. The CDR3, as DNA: TGTGCCAGCAGCGCCCTGGGTAGGGGGGGCAGCGAGACCCAGTACTTC. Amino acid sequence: CASSALGRGGSETQYF.